A selection of T cell receptor beta chains follows, all from one sample in a study of technical replicates of blood from several donors. Data came from immunoSEQ multiplex PCR; TCRdb stores just in-frame clones and leaves some out. Of about 88,000 clones listed, 85% to 95% are singletons. Sequencing was done on a sample of T cells isolated from PBMCs. These receptors all stem from a human donor in good health. The CDR3 runs from the conserved cysteine through the conserved F or W. A D gene is named only where the DNA matches it firmly.

>TRBJ2-2|TRBV5-4|.
CASSLTRAAVGELFF
>TRBJ2-1|TRBV25-1|TRBD1
CASSDLRQGIDNEQFF
>TRBJ2-1|TRBV11-2|.
CASSSSETPYNEQFF
>TRBJ2-5|TRBV5-6|.
CASSLSGGEETQYF
>TRBJ2-7|TRBV28|.
CASSPGLRGSSFEQYF
>TRBJ2-3|TRBV6-5|TRBD2
CASKISGGSADTQYF
>TRBJ2-5|TRBV14|.
CASSQGEARATQYF
>TRBJ2-3|TRBV27|TRBD2
CASSLRSLAGPTDTQYF
>TRBJ2-3|TRBV19|TRBD1
CASSRDRGPTDTQYF
>TRBJ2-1|TRBV19|.
CASSMYADSYNNEQFF
>TRBJ2-3|TRBV6-5|TRBD1
CASSRGQGGTDTQYF
>TRBJ2-1|TRBV2|.
CASTGIYNEQFF
>TRBJ1-1|TRBV7-6|TRBD1
CASSLGIVGQGASAFF
>TRBJ2-3|TRBV5-4|.
CASSHEKSNTGSTDTQYF
>TRBJ2-2|TRBV11-2|TRBD2
CASSWDYARNTGELFF
>TRBJ1-5|TRBV11-2|.
CASSRDSYQPQHF
>TRBJ2-1|TRBV5-1|.
CASSWGESESWVNEQFF
>TRBJ2-1|TRBV7-9|TRBD1
CASRPGGMNEQFF
>TRBJ1-1|TRBV6-5|.
CASSYRQGTLEAFF
>TRBJ1-5|TRBV6-1|TRBD1
CASSGKQGAVVDSNQPQHF
>TRBJ2-3|TRBV4-1|.
CASSQDLRVGTDTQYF
>TRBJ1-2|TRBV5-1|.
CASSSSSGNYGYTF
>TRBJ1-1|TRBV29-1|TRBD1
CSAGQGDTEAFF
>TRBJ1-5|TRBV6-5|.
CASSYYPRQGNQPQHF
>TRBJ2-3|TRBV27|TRBD2
CASRSGGASHTQYF
>TRBJ1-5|TRBV9|.
CASSVQGYSNQPQHF
>TRBJ2-3|TRBV6-5|TRBD1
CASSYSGTGSTDTQYF
>TRBJ2-1|TRBV2|.
CASSVEGAGRDEQFF
>TRBJ2-7|TRBV7-2|TRBD2
CASRHSGANYEQYF
>TRBJ2-2|TRBV7-9|.
CASSLRRGRRNTGELFF
>TRBJ2-5|TRBV4-1|TRBD2
CASSQYLAGGPGETQYF
>TRBJ2-1|TRBV5-4|.
CASRAGASGSYNEQFF
>TRBJ2-3|TRBV5-1|.
CASSLAGSTDTQYF
>TRBJ2-1|TRBV12-5|TRBD1
CASAMGQGSYNEQFF
>TRBJ2-1|TRBV29-1|.
CSLSSGVSYNEQFF
>TRBJ2-1|TRBV5-4|TRBD2
CASSLVASGFNEQFF